This TCR beta chain stems from a study of glioma-infiltrating T cells. Findings and caveats of the study: Very few CDR3 sequences were shared between tissue and blood. Tissue-blood divergence was below expectation in non-neoplastic patients, above in gliomas.

Germline CDR1 is KGHSH and CDR2 is LQKENI. Between the trimmed V and J ends, which lost 2 bases and 12 bases, there was a span of 26 bases. This CDR3 region has 16 residues. The iRepertoire nested amplicon-rescue multiplex PCR amplified TCR alpha and beta CDR3s from RNA. Each CDR3 protein gets one entry after TCRdb re-called the multiplex PCR reads with MiXCR. The table has fewer than 200,000 distinct CDR3 sequences, around 40% seen once. This clonotype was counted only a few times. Its antigen is still unknown. The receptor comes from a human donor with low-grade glioma or glioblastoma, undergoing nonglioma brain surgery, or in good health (not recorded which). The chain joins TRBV18 to TRBJ2-7; D possibly corresponds to TRBD1 (6 bases). Material: glioma tissue, nonneoplastic brain tissue, or PBMCs (not recorded which). This chain's CDR3 is CASSPSLLGTSLEGYF. The CDR3 DNA reads as TGTGCCAGCTCACCATCACTCCTCGGGACATCACTAGAGGGGTACTTC.